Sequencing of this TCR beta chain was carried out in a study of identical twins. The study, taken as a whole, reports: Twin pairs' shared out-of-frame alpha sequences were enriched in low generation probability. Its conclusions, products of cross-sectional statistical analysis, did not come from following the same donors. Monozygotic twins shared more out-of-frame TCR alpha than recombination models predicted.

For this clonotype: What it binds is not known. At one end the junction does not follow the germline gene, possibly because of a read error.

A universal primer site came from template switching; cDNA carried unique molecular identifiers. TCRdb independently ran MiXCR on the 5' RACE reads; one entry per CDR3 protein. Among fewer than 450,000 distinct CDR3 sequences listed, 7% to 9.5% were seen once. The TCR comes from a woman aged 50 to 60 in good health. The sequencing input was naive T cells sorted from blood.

The CDR3 DNA reads as TGCGCCAGCAGCCACCTTAGCGGGAGCGATCAAGAGACCGAGTACTTC. Protein sequence: CASSHLSGSDQETEYF. The V call is TRBV4-1, the J call TRBJ2-5, with TRBD2 matching over 9 bases. The CDR3 length is 16 residues. Germline CDR1 MGHRA, CDR2 YSYEKL.